One sample yielded the 29 T cell receptor beta chains listed below, sequenced in a study of cytomegalovirus exposure and HLA in healthy donors. The primer mix had 60 Vbeta and 13 Jbeta primers. Sequencing was performed with immunoSEQ multiplex PCR; in TCRdb, only in-frame clones are kept and a portion is missing. The sample yields some 130,000 clones, around 70% seen once. The sequencing sample was made of PBMCs. Receptors originate from a male donor in good health and CMV-seronegative.

V gene TRBV7-9 combines with J gene TRBJ2-5; 9 bases agree with TRBD1. Germline CDR1 SEHNR, CDR2 FQNEAQ (reference sequence). The V gene end was trimmed by 5 bases and the J gene end by 1 base; junction bases not matched to a gene: 5. This CDR3 region has 15 residues. In DNA, the CDR3 is TGTGCCAGCAGCGCGGTGACAGGGGGCCAAGAGACCCAGTACTTC. Translated, it gives CASSAVTGGQETQYF.

The chain recombines TRBV6-5 with TRBJ1-5; tentatively, D is TRBD1 (5 bases). V gave up 5 bases and J gave up 5 bases, with 13 bases separating them. CDR3 length: 14 residues. Per the germline V gene, CDR1 is MNHEY and CDR2 is SVGAGI. CDR3 sequence: CASSNALGDQPQHF. As DNA, the CDR3 is TGTGCCAGCAGTAACGCCCTAGGGGATCAGCCCCAGCATTTT.

The chain has TRBV18 and TRBJ1-2, with D unclear. The V gene lost 1 base and the J gene lost 3 bases, with 9 bases spanning the gap. This CDR3 is built from 14 residues. Germline V gene data show CDR1 as KGHSH and CDR2 as LQKENI. The CDR3 region is CASSPRPMDYGYTF. Here the CDR3 DNA reads TGTGCCAGCTCACCACGGCCAATGGACTATGGCTACACCTTC.

J is TRBJ1-1 and V is TRBV5-1; a weak D match, TRBD1 (6 bases). This CDR3 contains 14 residues. Trimming shortened V by 4 bases and J by 3 bases, and 13 bases separated the two germline ends. Germline V gene sequence: CDR1 SGHRS, CDR2 YFSETQ. The DNA of the CDR3 is TGCGCCAGCAGCCCCAACAGGGTGGACACTGAAGCTTTCTTT. This sequence encodes CASSPNRVDTEAFF. Combining the CDR3 with reference TRBV5-1 and TRBJ1-1 gives the whole variable domain KAGVTQTPRYLIKTRGQQVTLSCSPISGHRSVSWYQQTPGQGLQFLFEYFSETQRNKGNFPGRFSGRQFSNSRSEMNVSTLELGDSALYLCASSPNRVDTEAFFGQGTRLTVV.

This chain uses TRBV2 with TRBJ2-3, with 11 bases fitting TRBD2. This CDR3 contains 17 residues. Germline V gene data show CDR1 as SNHLY and CDR2 as FYNNEI. J was trimmed by 3 bases and V by 8 bases; bases with no gene match: 13. The CDR3, as DNA: TGTGCCAGCTGGTATTCCGTAGCGGGAGGGCGGACAGATACGCAGTATTTT. Translation gives CASWYSVAGGRTDTQYF.

There are a few counts of this clone. A read error may produce the germline difference seen at one junction end. J is TRBJ2-7 and V is TRBV7-2, with 9 bases lining up with TRBD2. Germline CDR1 is SGHTA and CDR2 is FQGNSA. This CDR3 is built from 14 residues. The CDR3 DNA reads TGTGCCAGCAGCGTAGCGGGAGCCTCCTACGAGCAGTACTTC. Its translation: CASSVAGASYEQYF.

This clone turned up a few times. The gene calls are TRBV28 and TRBJ1-1; no firm D call. Looked up from germline, CDR1 is MDHEN and CDR2 is SYDVKM. V shed 5 bases and J shed 3 bases, with 13 bases lying between them. This CDR3 spans 14 amino acids. The CDR3 sequence: CASSARLTHTEAFF. CDR3 bases: TGTGCCAGCAGTGCTAGGCTTACCCACACTGAAGCTTTCTTT.

This chain connects TRBV28 to TRBJ2-4; 8 nucleotides align to TRBD2. Germline V gene lookup returns CDR1 MDHEN and CDR2 SYDVKM. This CDR3 is 14 amino acids long. V lost 5 bases to trimming and J lost 8 bases; unmatched junction nucleotides: 8. The CDR3 nucleotides read TGTGCCAGCAGTCCCAGCGGGAGTGGGGACATTCAGTACTTC. Translating gives CASSPSGSGDIQYF.

The chain combines TRBV9 with TRBJ2-5; 8 bases agree with TRBD2. The germline V gene has CDR1 SGDLS and CDR2 YYNGEE. Trimming at V came to 4 bases and at J to 2 bases, leaving 10 bases not matched to a gene. CDR3 length equals 16 residues. CDR3 sequence reads: CASSLPGGGLQETQYF. The CDR3 coding sequence is TGTGCCAGCAGCCTTCCCGGCGGGGGGTTGCAAGAGACCCAGTACTTC.

The chain couples TRBV7-9 to TRBJ2-3; tentatively, D is TRBD2 (6 bases). With 8 bases removed from V and 0 bases from J, the gap between germline ends came to 12 bases. In germline, CDR1 is SEHNR, CDR2 FQNEAQ (reference sequence). The CDR3 is 14 amino acids. CDR3 DNA sequence: TGTGCCAGCGGTGCGGGAACTAGCACAGATACGCAGTATTTT. This codes for CASGAGTSTDTQYF. The whole variable domain, remainder taken from reference TRBV7-9 and TRBJ2-3, is DTGVSQNPRHKITKRGQNVTFRCDPISEHNRLYWYRQTLGQGPEFLTYFQNEAQLEKSRLLSDRFSAERPKGSFSTLEIQRTEQGDSAMYLCASGAGTSTDTQYFGPGTRLTVL.

For the CDR3, the DNA is TGTGCCAGCAGCGTTGACAAGGTCAGGATCAACTATGGCTACACCTTC. Amino acid sequence: CASSVDKVRINYGYTF. The chain carries TRBV9 and TRBJ1-2; no clear D gene. V was shortened by 2 bases and J by 2 bases, with 16 bases between the two germline ends. This CDR3 is built from 16 residues. Germline V gene data show CDR1 as SGDLS and CDR2 as YYNGEE.

The rearrangement joins TRBV7-3 to TRBJ2-1; a possible D gene is TRBD2 (6 bases). Per the germline V gene, CDR1 is SGHTA and CDR2 is FQGTGA. The CDR3 runs 15 residues. Deletions cut 1 base from V and 0 bases from J, with 7 bases between. As DNA, the CDR3 is TGTGCCAGCAGCTTAAGCGGGGTCTCCTACAATGAGCAGTTCTTC. Translated, it gives CASSLSGVSYNEQFF.

This clone appeared once. The chain links TRBV9 to TRBJ1-2; D remains unclear. Germline CDR1 is SGDLS and CDR2 is YYNGEE. CDR3 length: 15 amino acids. V was cut by 4 bases and J by 1 base, with 14 bases left in between. CDR3 sequence: CASSPVEAINYGYTF. DNA for the CDR3: TGTGCCAGCAGCCCTGTGGAGGCGATTAACTATGGCTACACCTTC. Variable domain in full (rest from reference TRBV9 and TRBJ1-2): DSGVTQTPKHLITATGQRVTLRCSPRSGDLSVYWYQQSLDQGLQFLIQYYNGEERAKGNILERFSAQQFPDLHSELNLSSLELGDSALYFCASSPVEAINYGYTFGSGTRLTVV.

A single count supports this clone. V is TRBV19 and J is TRBJ2-6, with D possibly TRBD2 on 5 matching bases. Trimming left V 4 bases short and J 3 bases short, with 13 bases between. The germline gives CDR1 LNHDA, CDR2 SQIVND (reference sequence). The CDR3 is made up of 16 amino acids. The CDR3 sequence is CASSTGSGFGANVLTF. The CDR3 region has the DNA TGTGCCAGTAGTACAGGATCGGGGTTTGGGGCCAACGTCCTGACTTTC.

This rearrangement joins TRBV6-1 to TRBJ1-5, with a weak D call TRBD1 (5 bases). CDR3 length: 15 residues. CDR1 is MNHNS and CDR2 is SASEGT in the germline V gene. V lost 6 bases, J lost 7 bases, and 19 bases lay in between. The chain's CDR3 is CASRWGAGPGQPQHF. The CDR3 region has the DNA TGTGCCAGCAGATGGGGCGCGGGGCCGGGGCAGCCCCAGCATTTT.

This chain joins TRBV7-2 and TRBJ2-5, with D perhaps matching TRBD1 (6 bases). TRBJ2-7 matches the DNA end more closely, so the J call is doubtful. The germline V gene has CDR1 SGHTA and CDR2 FQGNSA. This CDR3 has 14 amino acids. The CDR3 sequence is CASTPGDTYYEQYF. The CDR3 DNA follows: TGTGCCAGCACCCCAGGGGACACATACTACGAGCAGTACTTC.

This chain joins TRBV6-1 and TRBJ2-2; the D gene is possibly TRBD1 (6 bases). The germline gives CDR1 MNHNS, CDR2 SASEGT. This CDR3 has 15 residues. The V end lost 6 bases, the J end lost 1 base, and 12 bases lay between the germline ends. The CDR3 coding sequence is TGTGCCAGCAGGGTGACAGGCCGGAACACCGGGGAGCTGTTTTTT. Its protein product is CASRVTGRNTGELFF.

There are a few counts of this clone. The chain's CDR3 is CASRTGQHEKLFF. The CDR3, as DNA: TGTGCCAGCAGGACCGGACAGCATGAAAAACTGTTTTTT. This chain links TRBV6-6 with TRBJ1-4; TRBD1 might be the D (6 bases). Deletions cut 6 bases from V and 6 bases from J, with 11 bases between. CDR3 length: 13 residues. Per germline, CDR1 MNHNY and CDR2 SVGAGI (reference sequence).

The gene calls are TRBV6-1 and TRBJ2-2, with 15 bases that match TRBD2. Germline V CDR1 and CDR2: MNHNS, SASEGT. The CDR3 contains 17 residues. V shed 4 bases and J 5 bases; nucleotides not matched to a gene: 5. The CDR3 DNA follows: TGTGCCAGCAGTGGACACGGACTAGCGGGGGGGACCGGGGAGCTGTTTTTT. Translation: CASSGHGLAGGTGELFF.

This sequence joins TRBV18 and TRBJ2-1; the D is unclear. The CDR3 loop spans 15 amino acids. V was cut by 3 bases and J by 5 bases, with 14 bases left in between. Germline V gives CDR1 KGHSH, CDR2 LQKENI. CDR3: CASSPLGASHNEQFF. As DNA, the CDR3 is TGTGCCAGCTCACCCTTAGGAGCTTCGCACAATGAGCAGTTCTTC. The full variable domain, completed using reference TRBV18 and TRBJ2-1, is NAGVMQNPRHLVRRRGQEARLRCSPMKGHSHVYWYRQLPEEGLKFMVYLQKENIIDESGMPKERFSAEFPKEGPSILRIQQVVRGDSAAYFCASSPLGASHNEQFFGPGTRLTVL.

The rearrangement joins TRBV16 to TRBJ1-3; D remains ambiguous. Trimming pared 0 bases from V and 0 bases from J, leaving 9 bases between. The CDR3 consists of 16 residues. The germline V gene has CDR1 KGHSY and CDR2 FQNENV. The CDR3 sequence: CASSQSAGISGNTIYF. The CDR3 DNA is TGTGCCAGCAGCCAATCCGCAGGCATCTCTGGAAACACCATATATTTT.

This clone was detected only once. The rearrangement uses TRBV6-5 and TRBJ2-1, with a weak D call TRBD2 (6 bases). Trimming shortened V by 2 bases and J by 7 bases, and 12 bases separated the two germline ends. Germline loops: CDR1 MNHEY, CDR2 SVGAGI. This CDR3 spans 14 amino acids. CDR3 in amino acids: CASSYLGLDNEQFF. The CDR3 region has the DNA TGTGCCAGCAGTTACCTGGGACTCGATAATGAGCAGTTCTTC.

This clone was detected a few times. The chain employs TRBV11-2 and TRBJ2-3, with 9 bases that match TRBD2. J gave up 6 bases and V 0 bases, and 4 bases lay outside the gene matches. Germline V gene lookup returns CDR1 SGHAT and CDR2 FQNNGV. This CDR3 has 15 amino acids. The CDR3, as DNA: TGTGCCAGCAGCTTAGACGGGACTAGCTGGGATACGCAGTATTTT. Translating gives CASSLDGTSWDTQYF.

J is TRBJ2-4 and V is TRBV28; 10 positions agree with TRBD2. The CDR3 runs to 16 residues. V shed 7 bases, J shed 1 base, and the junction held 7 bases outside the gene matches. Germline V gene lookup returns CDR1 MDHEN and CDR2 SYDVKM. CDR3 protein: CASTQRGGVAKNIQYF. CDR3 coding DNA: TGTGCCAGCACGCAGCGGGGGGGCGTCGCCAAAAACATTCAGTACTTC.

The V and J genes are TRBV7-2 and TRBJ2-3; 16 nucleotides agree with TRBD2. This CDR3 comprises 17 residues. Looked up from germline, CDR1 is SGHTA and CDR2 is FQGNSA. J gave up 7 bases and V 1 base, and 5 bases lay outside the gene matches. Here the CDR3 reads CASSLGGLAGGPHTQYF. The CDR3 nucleotides are TGTGCCAGCAGCTTAGGGGGACTAGCGGGGGGGCCGCATACGCAGTATTTT.

The V call is TRBV5-1, the J call TRBJ2-5; 7 nucleotides match TRBD2. With V trimmed by 0 bases and J by 5 bases, 7 bases remained unmatched. The CDR3 consists of 15 residues. The germline V gene has CDR1 SGHRS and CDR2 YFSETQ. The CDR3: CASSLAGGPGETQYF. The CDR3 DNA sequence: TGCGCCAGCAGCTTGGCGGGAGGCCCCGGGGAGACCCAGTACTTC.

In its sample, this clone was seen a few times. The chain employs TRBV5-8 and TRBJ1-1; no clear D. V lost 0 bases, J lost 7 bases, and 10 bases lay in between. The CDR3 is 13 amino acids. Germline lookup yields CDR1 SGHTS and CDR2 YDEGEE. CDR3 region: CASSLEARGEAFF. The CDR3, as DNA: TGTGCCAGCAGCTTGGAGGCTCGGGGTGAAGCTTTCTTT.

In this sample, this clone turned up a few times. This chain joins TRBV4-3 and TRBJ2-3; 10 bases agree with TRBD2. Germline V gives CDR1 LGHNA, CDR2 YSLEER. The ends lost 3 bases at V and 1 base at J; junction bases unmatched: 1. This CDR3 has 15 amino acids. This CDR3 is CASSQGLARTDTQYF. CDR3 coding DNA: TGCGCCAGCAGCCAGGGACTAGCGCGCACAGATACGCAGTATTTT.

The V and J genes are TRBV18 and TRBJ1-6, with TRBD1 matching over 9 bases. V shed 4 bases and J 3 bases; nucleotides not matched to a gene: 4. Germline V lookup: CDR1 KGHSH, CDR2 LQKENI. The CDR3 sequence is 16 residues long. The CDR3 sequence is CASSQTGGDYNSPLHF. For the CDR3, the DNA is TGTGCCAGCTCACAAACAGGGGGCGACTATAATTCACCCCTCCACTTT.